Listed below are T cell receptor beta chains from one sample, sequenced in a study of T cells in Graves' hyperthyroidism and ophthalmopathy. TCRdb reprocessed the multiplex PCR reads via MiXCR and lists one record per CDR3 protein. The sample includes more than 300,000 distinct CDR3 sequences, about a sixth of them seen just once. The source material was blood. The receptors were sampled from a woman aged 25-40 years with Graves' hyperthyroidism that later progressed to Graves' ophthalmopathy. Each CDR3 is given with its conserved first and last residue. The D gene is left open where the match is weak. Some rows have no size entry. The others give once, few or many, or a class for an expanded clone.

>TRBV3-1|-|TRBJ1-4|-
TGTGCCAGCAGCCAAACTGAGGGAGGGGAAAAACTGTTTTTT
CASSQTEGGEKLFF
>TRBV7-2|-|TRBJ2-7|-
TGTGCCAGCAGCTCCTCTAGCGTTGCCTACGAGCAGTACTTC
CASSSSSVAYEQYF
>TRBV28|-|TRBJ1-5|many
TGTGCCAGCAGTTTTTATGGGTCATACGATAGCAATCAGCCCCAGCATTTT
CASSFYGSYDSNQPQHF
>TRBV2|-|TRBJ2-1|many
TGTGCCAGCAGTGAATCTAAGGGGATGGATGAGCAGTTCTTC
CASSESKGMDEQFF
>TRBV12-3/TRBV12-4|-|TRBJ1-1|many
TGTGCCAGCAGCCTGGACAGTGTCGCTGAAGCTTTCTTT
CASSLDSVAEAFF
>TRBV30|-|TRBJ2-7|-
TGTGCCTGGAACCGCGAGGACACAGCCTACGAGCAGTACTTC
CAWNREDTAYEQYF
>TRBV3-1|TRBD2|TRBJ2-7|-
TGTGCCAGCAGCCAAGGCGGGGGGTTTGGGTTCTACGAGCAGTACTTC
CASSQGGGFGFYEQYF
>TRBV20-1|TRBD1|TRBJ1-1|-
TGCAGTGCTAGACAGGACAGGAGCATATACACTGAAGCTTTCTTT
CSARQDRSIYTEAFF
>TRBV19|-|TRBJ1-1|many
TGTGCCAGTAGTATCGGCGGAATCATGAACACTGAAGCTTTCTTT
CASSIGGIMNTEAFF
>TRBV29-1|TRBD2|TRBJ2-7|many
TGCAGCGTCGCTAAGCGGGGTAACGAGCAGTACTTC
CSVAKRGNEQYF
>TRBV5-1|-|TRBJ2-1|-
TGCGCCAGCAGCACCCTGGGATCTTCCTACAATGAGCAGTTCTTC
CASSTLGSSYNEQFF
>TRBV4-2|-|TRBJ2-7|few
TGTGCCAGCAGCCAAGAACTTGGACTGACGTCCTACGAGCAGTACTTC
CASSQELGLTSYEQYF
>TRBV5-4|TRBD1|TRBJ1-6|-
TGTGCCAGCAGCTCCGAAGGGGGCACGGGATCACCCCTCCACTTT
CASSSEGGTGSPLHF
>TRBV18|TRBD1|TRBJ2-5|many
TGTGCCAGCTCACCATTACAGGGGATGACGGAGACCCAGTACTTC
CASSPLQGMTETQYF
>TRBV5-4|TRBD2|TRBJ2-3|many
TGTGCCAGCAGCTTAAGCGGGAGCGTGGGAGATACGCAGTATTTT
CASSLSGSVGDTQYF
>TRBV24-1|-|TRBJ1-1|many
TGTGCCACCAGTGACCCATGGACCAAGGAAGCTTTCTTT
CATSDPWTKEAFF
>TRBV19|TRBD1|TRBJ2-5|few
TGTGCCAGTAGTCCCCCCGGGACAGTGAGAGAGACCCAGTACTTC
CASSPPGTVRETQYF
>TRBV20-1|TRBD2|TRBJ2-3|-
TGCAGTCCCCCCCGGGGGGGCGGAGATACGCAGTATTTT
CSPPRGGGDTQYF
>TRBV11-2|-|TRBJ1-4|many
TGTGCCAGCAGCCAACGTTGGGGATCGGGTGAAAAACTGTTTTTT
CASSQRWGSGEKLFF
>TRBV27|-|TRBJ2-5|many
TGTGCCAGCAGTTTTGAGGGGGGGTTAAGTGAGACCCAGTACTTC
CASSFEGGLSETQYF
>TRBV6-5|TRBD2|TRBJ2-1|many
TGTGCCAGCAGTTACTCGATCGGGAGGAATGAGCAGTTCTTC
CASSYSIGRNEQFF
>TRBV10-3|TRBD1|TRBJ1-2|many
TGTGCCATCAAGGAAAATGACAGGGGATACCACGGCTACACCTTC
CAIKENDRGYHGYTF
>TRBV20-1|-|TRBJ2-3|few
TGCAGTGCTAGACAGGGGCGCGGAGAGAGCACAGATACGCAGTATTTT
CSARQGRGESTDTQYF
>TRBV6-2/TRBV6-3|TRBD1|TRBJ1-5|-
TGTGCCAGCAGTGACCCAGACAGGGGTCATCAGCCCCAGCATTTT
CASSDPDRGHQPQHF
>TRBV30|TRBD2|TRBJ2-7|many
TGTGCCTGGAGTGTAGAGTCGCGGGAGGGCCTAAACGAGCAGTACTTC
CAWSVESREGLNEQYF
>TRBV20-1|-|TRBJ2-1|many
TGCAGTGCCTCAACTGGCGGGAACGGTGAGCAGTTCTTC
CSASTGGNGEQFF
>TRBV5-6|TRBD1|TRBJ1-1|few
TGTGCCAGCAGCTTCGCCGGACAGGGAAGTAGGAGGGCCACTGAAGCTTTCTTT
CASSFAGQGSRRATEAFF
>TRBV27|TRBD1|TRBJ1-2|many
TGTGCCAGCAGTTTGTCGGGGACAGGGGCTGTCTATGGCTACACCTTC
CASSLSGTGAVYGYTF
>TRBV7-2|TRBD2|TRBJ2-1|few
TGTGCCAGCAGCTTATCGGCCAGCGGGAGGAAAAGGAATGAGCAGTTCTTC
CASSLSASGRKRNEQFF
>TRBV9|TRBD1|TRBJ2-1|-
TGTGCCAGCAGCCCGAGGGACAGGGCGAATGAGCAGTTCTTC
CASSPRDRANEQFF
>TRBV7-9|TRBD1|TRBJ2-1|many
TGTGCCAGCAGCGAACCTCAGGGGGTCTCCTACAATGAGCAGTTCTTC
CASSEPQGVSYNEQFF